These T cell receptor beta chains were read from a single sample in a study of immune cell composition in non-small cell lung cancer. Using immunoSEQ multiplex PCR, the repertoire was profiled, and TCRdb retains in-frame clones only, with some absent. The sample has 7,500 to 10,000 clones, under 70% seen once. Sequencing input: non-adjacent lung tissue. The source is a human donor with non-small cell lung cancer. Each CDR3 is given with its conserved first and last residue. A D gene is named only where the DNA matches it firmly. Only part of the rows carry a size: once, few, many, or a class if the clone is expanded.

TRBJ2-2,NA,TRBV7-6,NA,TGTGCCAGCAGCTTAGCAGGGGGAAACACCGGGGAGCTGTTTTTT,CASSLAGGNTGELFF
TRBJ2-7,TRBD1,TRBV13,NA,TGTGCCAGCAGCTTCAGACAGGGGTCCTACGAGCAGTACTTC,CASSFRQGSYEQYF
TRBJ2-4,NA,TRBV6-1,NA,TGTGCCAGCAGTGAATCGGTGGACATTCAGTACTTC,CASSESVDIQYF
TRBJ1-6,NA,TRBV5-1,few,TGCGCCAGCAGCTCTGAGATCGGGATTTCACCCCTCCACTTT,CASSSEIGISPLHF
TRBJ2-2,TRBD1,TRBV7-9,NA,TGTGCCAGCAGTTTAGGGGGCAACACCGGGGAGCTGTTTTTT,CASSLGGNTGELFF
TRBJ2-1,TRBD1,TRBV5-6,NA,TGTGCCAGCAGCTTGGCGACAGGGAAACGCAATGAGCAGTTCTTC,CASSLATGKRNEQFF
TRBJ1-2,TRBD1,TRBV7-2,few,TGTGCCAGCAGCTTAGGAAACAGGGGGTACTATGGCTACACCTTC,CASSLGNRGYYGYTF
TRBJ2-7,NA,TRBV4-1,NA,TGCGCCAGCAGCCAAGTCGGGCGGGGGCCCTTCTACGAGCAGTACTTC,CASSQVGRGPFYEQYF
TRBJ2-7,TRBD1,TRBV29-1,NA,TGCAGCGCCCGACAGGGCTCCTACGAGCAGTACTTC,CSARQGSYEQYF
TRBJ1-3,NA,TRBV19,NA,TGTGCCAGTAGTATAATAGCCTTTGATCTCACCATATATTTT,CASSIIAFDLTIYF
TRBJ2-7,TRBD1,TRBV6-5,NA,TGTGCCAGCAGTTACGCCTACCGGGACAGGGTCGGCGAGCAGTACTTC,CASSYAYRDRVGEQYF
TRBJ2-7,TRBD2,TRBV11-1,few,TGTGCCAGCAGCTTAGGGACTAGCGGATACTACGAGCAGTACTTC,CASSLGTSGYYEQYF
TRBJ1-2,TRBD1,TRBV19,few,TGTGCCAGTAGTATTAAGGAGGGGGCATATGGCTACACCTTC,CASSIKEGAYGYTF
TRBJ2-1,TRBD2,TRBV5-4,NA,TGTGCCAGCAGCTACGGGGGGGCCAACAATGAGCAGTTCTTC,CASSYGGANNEQFF
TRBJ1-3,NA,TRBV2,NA,TGTGCCAGCATGGGGGGTAACTCTGGAAACACCATATATTTT,CASMGGNSGNTIYF
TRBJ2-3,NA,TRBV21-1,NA,TGTGCCAGCAGCAATAGTCCAGGGGAAAAGACAGATACGCAGTATTTT,CASSNSPGEKTDTQYF
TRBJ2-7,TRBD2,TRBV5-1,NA,TGCGCCAGCAGCCTCGGACTAGCGGGGTCCTCAGGCGACGAGCAGTACTTC,CASSLGLAGSSGDEQYF
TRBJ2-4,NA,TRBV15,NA,TGTGCCACCAGTGAGCAGCGGATAGCCAAAAACATTCAGTACTTC,CATSEQRIAKNIQYF
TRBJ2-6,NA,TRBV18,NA,TGTGCCAGCTCACCAGGAGGGGTAGGGGCCAACGTCCTGACTTTC,CASSPGGVGANVLTF
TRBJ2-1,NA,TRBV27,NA,TGTGCCAGCAGTTTAACAGGGACATCGAGCTCCTACAATGAGCAGTTCTTC,CASSLTGTSSSYNEQFF
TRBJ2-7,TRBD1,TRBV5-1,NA,TGCGCCAGCAGCGGGACAGGGGACCTCTACGAGCAGTACTTC,CASSGTGDLYEQYF
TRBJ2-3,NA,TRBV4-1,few,TGCGCCAGCAGCCAAGAGACAGTAACTAGCACAGATACGCAGTATTTT,CASSQETVTSTDTQYF
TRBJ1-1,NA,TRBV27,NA,TGTGCCAGCAGTAGATTCGCCGCGACTGAAGCTTTCTTT,CASSRFAATEAFF
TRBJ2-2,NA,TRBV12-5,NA,TGTGCTAGTGGTTTGGACCTGGCTGGCGGGGAGCTGTTTTTT,CASGLDLAGGELFF
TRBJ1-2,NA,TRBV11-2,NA,TGTGCCAGCAGCTTTTCCGGTTCCTATGGCTACACCTTC,CASSFSGSYGYTF
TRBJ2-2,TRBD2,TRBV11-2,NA,TGTGCCAGCAAACTAGCGGGGGAGCTGTTTTTT,CASKLAGELFF
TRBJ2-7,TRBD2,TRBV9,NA,TGTGCCAGCAGCGTAGCTACAGGTTTAGCGGGTTTAGCGGGGGGGCCGGGCGAGCAGTACTTC,CASSVATGLAGLAGGPGEQYF
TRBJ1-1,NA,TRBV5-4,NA,TGTGCCAGCAGCTTGGACAGGGTTGACACTGAAGCTTTCTTT,CASSLDRVDTEAFF
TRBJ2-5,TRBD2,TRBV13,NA,TGTGCCAGCAGCTTTCGGGGACTAGCGGAAGAGACCCAGTACTTC,CASSFRGLAEETQYF
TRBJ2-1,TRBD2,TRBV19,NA,TGTGCCAGTAGTGCGGGGGGGTACAATGAGCAGTTCTTC,CASSAGGYNEQFF
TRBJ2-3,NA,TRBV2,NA,TGTGCCAGCAGTTACTCCCCCACAGATACGCAGTATTTT,CASSYSPTDTQYF